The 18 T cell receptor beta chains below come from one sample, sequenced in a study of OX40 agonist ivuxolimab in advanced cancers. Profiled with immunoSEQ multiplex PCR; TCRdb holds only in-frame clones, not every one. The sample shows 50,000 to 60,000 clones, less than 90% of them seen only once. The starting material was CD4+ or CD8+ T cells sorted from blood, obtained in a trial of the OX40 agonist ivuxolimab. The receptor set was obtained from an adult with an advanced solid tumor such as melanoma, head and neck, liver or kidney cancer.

The CDR3 nucleotides read TGCGCCAGCAGCCACCAGGACAGGGCTGGGGCCAACGTCCTGACTTTC. The encoded protein is CASSHQDRAGANVLTF. The chain recombines TRBV4-3 with TRBJ2-6, with 8 bases that match TRBD1. Per germline, CDR1 LGHNA and CDR2 YSLEER. The CDR3 length is 16 residues. Losses at the gene ends were 3 bases for V and 2 bases for J; bases not matched to a gene: 3.

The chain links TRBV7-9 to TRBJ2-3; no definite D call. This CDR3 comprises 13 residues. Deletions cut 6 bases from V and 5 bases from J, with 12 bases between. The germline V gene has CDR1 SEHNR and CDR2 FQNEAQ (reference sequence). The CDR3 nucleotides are TGTGCCAGCAGGGCCCCGAATGGAGATACGCAGTATTTT. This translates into CASRAPNGDTQYF.

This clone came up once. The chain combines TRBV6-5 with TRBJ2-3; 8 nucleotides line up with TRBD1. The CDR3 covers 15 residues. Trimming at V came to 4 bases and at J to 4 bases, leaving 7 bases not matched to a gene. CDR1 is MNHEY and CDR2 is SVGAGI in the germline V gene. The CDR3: CASSFGQGYSDTQYF. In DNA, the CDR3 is TGTGCCAGCAGTTTCGGACAGGGATACTCAGATACGCAGTATTTT.

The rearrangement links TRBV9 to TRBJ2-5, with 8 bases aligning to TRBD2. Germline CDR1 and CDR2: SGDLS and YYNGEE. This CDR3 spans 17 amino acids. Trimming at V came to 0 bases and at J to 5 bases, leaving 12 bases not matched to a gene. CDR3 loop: CASSVDGGGTLGETQYF. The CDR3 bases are TGTGCCAGCAGCGTAGATGGCGGGGGGACCCTAGGGGAGACCCAGTACTTC.

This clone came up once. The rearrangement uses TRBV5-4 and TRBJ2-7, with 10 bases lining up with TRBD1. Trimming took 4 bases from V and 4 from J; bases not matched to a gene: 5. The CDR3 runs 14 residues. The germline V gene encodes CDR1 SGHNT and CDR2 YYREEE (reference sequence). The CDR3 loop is CASSTDRGHYEQYF. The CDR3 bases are TGTGCCAGCAGCACCGACAGGGGGCATTACGAGCAGTACTTC.

The chain's CDR3 is CASSFSQGRDYGYTF. DNA of the CDR3: TGTGCCAGTAGTTTCTCACAGGGTAGGGACTATGGCTACACCTTC. V is TRBV19 and J is TRBJ1-2; a possible D gene is TRBD1 (6 bases). CDR1 and CDR2 (germline): LNHDA, SQIVND (reference sequence). V was cut by 5 bases and J by 3 bases, with 16 bases left in between. This CDR3 comprises 15 residues.

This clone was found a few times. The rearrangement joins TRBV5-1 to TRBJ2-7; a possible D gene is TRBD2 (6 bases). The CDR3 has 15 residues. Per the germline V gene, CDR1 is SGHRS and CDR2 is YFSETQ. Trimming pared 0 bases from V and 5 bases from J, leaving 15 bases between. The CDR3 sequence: CASSLGYGGENEQYF. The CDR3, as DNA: TGCGCCAGCAGCTTGGGATACGGGGGTGAGAACGAGCAGTACTTC.

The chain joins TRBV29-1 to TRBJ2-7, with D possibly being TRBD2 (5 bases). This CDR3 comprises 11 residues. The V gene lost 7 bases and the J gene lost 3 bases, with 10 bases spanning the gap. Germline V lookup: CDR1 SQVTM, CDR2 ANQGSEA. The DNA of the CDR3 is TGCAGCGCCGGGAACGACTACGAGCAGTACTTC. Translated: CSAGNDYEQYF.

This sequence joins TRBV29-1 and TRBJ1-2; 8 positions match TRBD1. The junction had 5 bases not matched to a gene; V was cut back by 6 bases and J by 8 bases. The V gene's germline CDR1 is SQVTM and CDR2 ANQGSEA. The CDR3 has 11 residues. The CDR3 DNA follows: TGCAGCGTCCAGGGGGCGTGGGGCTACACCTTC. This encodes CSVQGAWGYTF.

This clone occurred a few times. The CDR3 DNA reads as TGTGCCAGCAGCGTAGAGGGTTCTGGGGAGCAGTACTTC. Its protein is CASSVEGSGEQYF. This chain uses TRBV9 with TRBJ2-7; the D is unclear. Germline CDR1 and CDR2: SGDLS and YYNGEE. This CDR3 has 13 residues. The ends were cut back, 0 bases at V and 7 bases at J, with 11 bases in the middle.

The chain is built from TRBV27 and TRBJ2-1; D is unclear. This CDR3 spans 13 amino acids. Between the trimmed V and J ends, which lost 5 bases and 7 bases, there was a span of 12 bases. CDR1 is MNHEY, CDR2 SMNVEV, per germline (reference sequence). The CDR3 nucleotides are TGTGCCAGCAGTATCCCCGGCGGAAATGAGCAGTTCTTC. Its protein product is CASSIPGGNEQFF.

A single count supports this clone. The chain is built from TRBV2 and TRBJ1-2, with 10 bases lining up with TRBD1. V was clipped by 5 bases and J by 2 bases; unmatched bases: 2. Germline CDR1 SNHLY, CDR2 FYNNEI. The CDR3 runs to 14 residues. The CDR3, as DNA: TGTGCCAGCAGTCCGGGACAGGGGAACTATGGCTACACCTTC. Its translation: CASSPGQGNYGYTF. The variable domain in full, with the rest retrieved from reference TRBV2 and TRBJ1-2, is EPEVTQTPSHQVTQMGQEVILRCVPISNHLYFYWYRQILGQKVEFLVSFYNNEISEKSEIFDDQFSVERPDGSNFTLKIRSTKLEDSAMYFCASSPGQGNYGYTFGSGTRLTVV.

The CDR3 coding sequence is TGTGCCAGTAGTATGGGTTACACGGAGCTGTTTTTT. Its translation is CASSMGYTELFF. The rearrangement links TRBV19 to TRBJ2-2; no reliable D call. With 3 bases removed from V and 10 bases from J, the gap between germline ends came to 9 bases. CDR3 size: 12 residues. Germline CDR1 LNHDA, CDR2 SQIVND (reference sequence). The whole variable domain, remainder taken from reference TRBV19 and TRBJ2-2, is DGGITQSPKYLFRKEGQNVTLSCEQNLNHDAMYWYRQDPGQGLRLIYYSQIVNDFQKGDIAEGYSVSREKKESFPLTVTSAQKNPTAFYLCASSMGYTELFFGEGSRLTVL.

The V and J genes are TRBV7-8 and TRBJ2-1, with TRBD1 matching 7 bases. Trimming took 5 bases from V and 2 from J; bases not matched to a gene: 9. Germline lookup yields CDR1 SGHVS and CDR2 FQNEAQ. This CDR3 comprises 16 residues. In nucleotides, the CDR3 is TGTGCCAGCAGCCGAAAGGGGACAGAGCCCTACAATGAGCAGTTCTTC. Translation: CASSRKGTEPYNEQFF.

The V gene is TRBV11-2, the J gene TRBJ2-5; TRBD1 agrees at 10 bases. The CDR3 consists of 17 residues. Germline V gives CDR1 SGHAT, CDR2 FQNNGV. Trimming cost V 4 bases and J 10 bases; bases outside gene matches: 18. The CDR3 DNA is TGTGCCAGCAGCTCGCCGCTAGGGGGACAGGGGATTGATGACCAGTACTTC. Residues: CASSSPLGGQGIDDQYF.

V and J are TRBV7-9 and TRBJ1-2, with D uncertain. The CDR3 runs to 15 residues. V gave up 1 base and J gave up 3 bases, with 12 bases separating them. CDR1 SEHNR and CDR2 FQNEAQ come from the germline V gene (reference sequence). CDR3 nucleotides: TGTGCCAGCAGCTTAGGAAGGGAAGGCCACTATGGCTACACCTTC. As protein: CASSLGREGHYGYTF.

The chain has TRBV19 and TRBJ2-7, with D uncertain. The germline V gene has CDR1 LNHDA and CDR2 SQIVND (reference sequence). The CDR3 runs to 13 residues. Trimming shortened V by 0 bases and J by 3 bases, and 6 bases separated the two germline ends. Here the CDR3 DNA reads TGTGCCAGTAGTATAGACAGCAACTACGAGCAGTACTTC. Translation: CASSIDSNYEQYF.

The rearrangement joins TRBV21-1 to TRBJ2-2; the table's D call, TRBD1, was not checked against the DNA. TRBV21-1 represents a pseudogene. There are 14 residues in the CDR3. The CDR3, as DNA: TGTGCCAGCCGCCAGGGGCGGCCCACCGGGGAGCTGTTTTTT. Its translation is CASRQGRPTGELFF.